The clone carrying this T cell receptor beta chain showed up many times. This entry belongs to a study of regulatory T cells in long-lasting Graves disease. Researchers made TCR beta libraries by using iRepertoire HTBI primers and running Arm-PCR on CDR3 regions. TCRdb used MiXCR to reprocess the multiplex PCR reads, holding one entry per CDR3 protein. The sample has almost 350,000 distinct CDR3 sequences, around 20% seen once. V was trimmed by 8 bases and J by 13 bases, leaving 23 bases between them. The CDR3 extends over 13 amino acids. Noted time point: persistent/refractory GD, antithyroid drugs over 5 years with positive TRAb. TCR sequences were obtained from RNA taken from PBMCs.

The TCR originated in a female donor with Graves disease. Sample: peripheral blood mononuclear cells (PBMCs), taken when the disease was refractory, from a patient treated with antithyroid drugs. The V call is TRBV12-3 or TRBV12-4, the J call TRBJ1-1; tentative D call: TRBD1 (5 bases). The chain's CDR3 is CASCESPLPGLFF. CDR3 DNA sequence: TGTGCCAGCTGTGAATCCCCCCTCCCAGGGCTTTTCTTT.